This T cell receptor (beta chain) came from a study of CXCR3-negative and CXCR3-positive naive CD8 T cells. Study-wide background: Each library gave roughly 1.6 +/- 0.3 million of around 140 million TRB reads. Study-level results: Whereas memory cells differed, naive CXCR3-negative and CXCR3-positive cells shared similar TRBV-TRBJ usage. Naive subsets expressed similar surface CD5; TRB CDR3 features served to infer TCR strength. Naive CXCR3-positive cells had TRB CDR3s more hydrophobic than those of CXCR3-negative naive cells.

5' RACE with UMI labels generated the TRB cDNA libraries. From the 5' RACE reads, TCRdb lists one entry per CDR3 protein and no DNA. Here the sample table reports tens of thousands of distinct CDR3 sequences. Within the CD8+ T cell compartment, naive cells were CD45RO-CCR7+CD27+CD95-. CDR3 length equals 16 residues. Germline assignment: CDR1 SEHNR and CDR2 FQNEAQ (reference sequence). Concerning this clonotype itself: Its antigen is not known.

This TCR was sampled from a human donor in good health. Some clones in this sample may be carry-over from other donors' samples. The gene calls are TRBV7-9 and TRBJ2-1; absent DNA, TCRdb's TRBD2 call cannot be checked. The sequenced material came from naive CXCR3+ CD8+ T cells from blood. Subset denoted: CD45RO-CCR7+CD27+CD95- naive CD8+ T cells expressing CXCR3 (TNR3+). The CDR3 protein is CASSDSSGGLYNEQFF.